These 24 T cell receptor beta chains were sequenced from one sample in a study of blood T cells in healthy people across ages. Together with a sample-barcoded 5' primer, a J-beta primer mix was included in a second PCR lasting roughly 6 to 12 cycles. TCRdb itself ran the 5' RACE reads through MiXCR, one entry per CDR3 protein. Seen here are 800,000 to 950,000 distinct CDR3 sequences, around 29% observed once, and the top ten hold roughly 10%. Separately, the same data were catalogued under a study of T cells of mothers and their children.

Sequenced material: blood. These receptors came from a woman in her thirties or forties in good health.

The chain recombines TRBV5-1 with TRBJ1-2, with 9 bases aligning to TRBD1. CDR3 length equals 14 residues. V lost 4 bases and J lost 8; bases outside the gene matches: 9. Per the germline V gene, CDR1 is SGHRS and CDR2 is YFSETQ. The CDR3 DNA reads TGCGCCAGCAGCGTCGGGACAGGGCTCGACGGCTACACCTTC. Translated: CASSVGTGLDGYTF. Variable domain in full (rest from reference TRBV5-1 and TRBJ1-2): KAGVTQTPRYLIKTRGQQVTLSCSPISGHRSVSWYQQTPGQGLQFLFEYFSETQRNKGNFPGRFSGRQFSNSRSEMNVSTLELGDSALYLCASSVGTGLDGYTFGSGTRLTVV.

V is TRBV5-8 and J is TRBJ1-6, with no clear D. The V end lost 6 bases, the J end lost 1 base, and 11 bases lay between the germline ends. CDR1 and CDR2 (germline): SGHTS, YDEGEE. The CDR3 sequence is 15 residues long. CDR3 coding DNA: TGTGCCAGCAACTCCCGTATTTCCTATAATTCACCCCTCCACTTT. Amino acid sequence: CASNSRISYNSPLHF.

In the case of this clonotype: The junction differs from germline at one of its ends, possibly a read error. The gene calls are TRBV2 and TRBJ2-1; tentative D call: TRBD2 (5 bases). The germline gives CDR1 SNHLY, CDR2 FYNNEI. This CDR3 contains 14 residues. CDR3 in amino acids: CVSNQRGSYNEQFF. The CDR3 DNA reads TGTGTCAGCAACCAACGGGGCTCCTACAATGAGCAGTTCTTC.

This clonotype was recorded a few times. This chain joins TRBV15 and TRBJ1-4; no reliable D call. CDR3 length: 17 amino acids. V dropped 5 bases and J dropped 1 base, with 17 bases sitting between them. Germline CDR1 is LNHNV and CDR2 is YYDKDF (reference sequence). DNA of the CDR3: TGTGCCACCAGCTCCCCCCTAACAGACCAAACTAATGAAAAACTGTTTTTT. Translated: CATSSPLTDQTNEKLFF.

This rearrangement joins TRBV7-2 to TRBJ2-1; D is uncertain. Germline V gives CDR1 SGHTA, CDR2 FQGNSA. CDR3 length: 14 amino acids. The V end lost 1 base, the J end lost 8 bases, and 12 bases lay between the germline ends. CDR3 in amino acids: CASSLGALSDEQFF. The CDR3 bases are TGTGCCAGCAGCTTAGGGGCTCTTTCCGATGAGCAGTTCTTC.

The chain carries TRBV5-1 and TRBJ1-4, with D tentatively TRBD1 (5 bases). The V gene lost 4 bases and the J gene lost 8 bases, with 15 bases spanning the gap. This CDR3 is built from 14 residues. The germline CDR1 and CDR2 sequences are SGHRS and YFSETQ. The CDR3 nucleotides are TGCGCCAGCAGCCCGGGACCTTTGCAGGAAAAACTGTTTTTT. Translated: CASSPGPLQEKLFF.

As regards this clonotype: One end of the junction is discordant with germline, which a read error may explain. The chain carries TRBV7-8 and TRBJ1-4; D ambiguous. CDR3 size: 15 residues. The germline gives CDR1 SGHVS, CDR2 FQNEAQ. CDR3 nucleotides: TGTGCCGGCAGCCCACCGAGTCAGGAGGGTGAAAAACTGTTTTTT. Residues: CAGSPPSQEGEKLFF.

V and J are TRBV4-1 and TRBJ2-3; unclear D gene. Trimming pared 0 bases from V and 7 bases from J, leaving 8 bases between. The CDR3 totals 13 residues. CDR1 is MGHRA and CDR2 is YSYEKL in the germline V gene. This chain's CDR3 is CASSQDGPNTQYF. CDR3 coding DNA: TGCGCCAGCAGCCAAGACGGGCCGAATACGCAGTATTTT.

This clonotype was seen only a few times. The V gene is TRBV18, the J gene TRBJ1-2, with D uncertain. This CDR3 region has 14 residues. V was pared by 6 bases and J by 7 bases, with 18 bases between. Per the germline V gene, CDR1 is KGHSH and CDR2 is LQKENI. For the CDR3, the DNA is TGTGCCAGCTCCCCGCCGGGAAGGTCGGTTGGCTACACCTTC. Encoded protein: CASSPPGRSVGYTF.

The J gene is TRBJ2-3, the V gene TRBV5-4; 11 nucleotides line up with TRBD1. V lost 4 bases to trimming and J lost 4 bases; unmatched junction nucleotides: 8. Germline CDR1 reads SGHNT; CDR2 reads YYREEE (reference sequence). The CDR3 extends over 16 amino acids. The CDR3 is CASSRRTGGVADTQYF. In DNA form, the CDR3 reads TGTGCCAGCAGCCGAAGGACAGGGGGCGTCGCAGATACGCAGTATTTT.

This clonotype was observed a handful of times. The J gene is TRBJ2-5, the V gene TRBV20-1, with 13 bases matching TRBD2. J was trimmed by 1 base and V by 2 bases; bases with no gene match: 4. The CDR3 spans 16 residues. The germline CDR1 and CDR2 sequences are DFQATT and SNEGSKA (reference sequence). The CDR3 loop reads CSARPTSGGRQETQYF. DNA of the CDR3: TGCAGTGCTAGACCGACTAGCGGGGGGCGCCAAGAGACCCAGTACTTC.

This clonotype has just a few counts. A read error may explain this, as a much larger clone is one base away. The chain links TRBV20-1 to TRBJ2-5, with a possible D match to TRBD2 (6 bases). This CDR3 comprises 14 residues. Per germline, CDR1 DFQATT and CDR2 SNEGSKA (reference sequence). CDR3 in DNA: TGCAGTACTAGCTCCCAGGCTTATCAAGAGACCCAGTACTTC. It yields the protein CSTSSQAYQETQYF.

This clonotype turned up a few times. V is TRBV4-1 and J is TRBJ2-1; possibly TRBD1 or TRBD2 for D (7 bases each). The CDR3 is made up of 17 amino acids. CDR1 and CDR2 from the germline V gene are MGHRA and YSYEKL. V was pared by 4 bases and J by 2 bases, with 18 bases between. CDR3 loop: CASSPEGAGDPYNEQFF. CDR3 coding DNA: TGCGCCAGCAGCCCCGAGGGGGCGGGAGACCCCTACAATGAGCAGTTCTTC.

The V call is TRBV7-9, the J call TRBJ2-1, with 8 bases aligning to TRBD1. This CDR3 spans 15 amino acids. Germline V gives CDR1 SEHNR, CDR2 FQNEAQ (reference sequence). V lost 5 bases and J lost 6; bases outside the gene matches: 9. CDR3 region: CASSQMGQALNEQFF. The DNA for the CDR3 is TGTGCCAGCAGCCAGATGGGACAGGCCCTCAATGAGCAGTTCTTC.

The DNA for the CDR3 is TGTGCCAGCAGTTACTCTGATCACGGGGGGGCAGGTGAGCAGTTCTTC. Amino acid sequence: CASSYSDHGGAGEQFF. The V gene is TRBV6-2 or TRBV6-3, the J gene TRBJ2-1; 8 bases align to TRBD2. This CDR3 comprises 16 residues. Germline trimming cut 0 bases from V and 9 bases from J; bases unmatched to any gene: 10. Germline V lookup: CDR1 MNHEY, CDR2 SVGEGT.

There are many counts of this clonotype. The chain couples TRBV6-6 to TRBJ1-6, with TRBD1 as a possible D gene (6 bases). Germline CDR1 MNHNY, CDR2 SVGAGI (reference sequence). The CDR3 loop spans 14 amino acids. V was trimmed by 6 bases and J by 7 bases, leaving 13 bases between them. The CDR3 coding sequence is TGTGCCAGCAGCCTCGGACAGTTCAATTCACCCCTCCACTTT. Its translation is CASSLGQFNSPLHF.

This clonotype came up a few times. The chain combines TRBV28 with TRBJ2-4, with D perhaps TRBD2 (5 bases). Trimming left V 6 bases short and J 3 bases short, with 18 bases between. Germline assignment: CDR1 MDHEN and CDR2 SYDVKM. This CDR3 contains 16 residues. The CDR3 sequence: CASSLSGSIGKNIQYF. The CDR3 nucleotides are TGTGCCAGCAGCTTGTCGGGGTCGATAGGCAAAAACATTCAGTACTTC.

As to this clonotype: This may come from a read error, since a much larger clone is one base off. This chain connects TRBV12-3 or TRBV12-4 to TRBJ2-4; 12 nucleotides line up with TRBD1. V shed 3 bases, J shed 13 bases, and the junction held 10 bases outside the gene matches. CDR3 size: 15 residues. DNA for the CDR3: TGTGCCAGCAGTTTCCCCGGGACAGGGGGCAATGAGCAGTACTTC. Encoded protein: CASSFPGTGGNEQYF.

The chain joins TRBV19 to TRBJ1-2; no clear D gene. Trimming cost V 5 bases and J 4 bases, with 8 bases left between them. The CDR3 totals 12 residues. Germline values: CDR1 LNHDA, CDR2 SQIVND (reference sequence). Here the CDR3 reads CASSYTPYGYTF. As DNA, the CDR3 is TGTGCCAGTAGTTACACCCCCTATGGCTACACCTTC. Based on the CDR3 plus reference TRBV19 and TRBJ1-2, the full variable domain is DGGITQSPKYLFRKEGQNVTLSCEQNLNHDAMYWYRQDPGQGLRLIYYSQIVNDFQKGDIAEGYSVSREKKESFPLTVTSAQKNPTAFYLCASSYTPYGYTFGSGTRLTVV.

This clonotype appeared a few times. A much larger clone differs by one base, so this may be a read error. This chain joins TRBV20-1 and TRBJ2-5, with a tentative D call TRBD2 (7 bases). Germline CDR1 DFQATT, CDR2 SNEGSKA (reference sequence). CDR3 length equals 14 residues. The germline V and J ends were trimmed by 6 bases and 4 bases, with 18 bases remaining between them. CDR3 loop: CSATKGGVSETQYF. The CDR3, as DNA: TGCAGTGCCACTAAAGGGGGGGTCTCAGAGACCCAGTACTTC.

In this sample, this clonotype turned up a few times. The junction does not match germline at one end; this may be a read error. The chain combines TRBV3-1 with TRBJ1-2; D is unresolved. CDR3 size: 13 residues. Looked up from germline, CDR1 is LGHDT and CDR2 is YNNKEL (reference sequence). The CDR3 loop reads CASSLSREVGHTF. The CDR3 region has the DNA TGTGCCAGCAGCCTGTCCCGCGAGGTTGGCCACACCTTC.

For the CDR3, the DNA is TGCGCCAGCAGATTCAGGCTAGCGGGCGATGCCAAAAACATTCAGTACTTC. It yields the protein CASRFRLAGDAKNIQYF. The chain combines TRBV5-1 with TRBJ2-4; the match to TRBD2 covers 8 bases. The CDR3 contains 17 residues. In germline, CDR1 is SGHRS, CDR2 YFSETQ. Losses at the gene ends were 5 bases for V and 1 base for J; bases not matched to a gene: 11.

The rearrangement links TRBV7-6 to TRBJ1-1; TRBD1 aligns across 8 bases. From germline, CDR1 is SGHVS and CDR2 FNYEAQ. V was pared by 5 bases and J by 12 bases, with 14 bases of the junction left unmatched. The CDR3 runs 14 residues. Written as DNA, the CDR3 is TGTGCCAGCAGCCAGTTGGGCAGGGGGCTTTTAACTTTCTTT. Amino acid sequence: CASSQLGRGLLTFF.

The chain uses TRBV28 and TRBJ2-1; D unclear. The CDR3 contains 14 residues. The germline CDR1 and CDR2 sequences are MDHEN and SYDVKM. Deletions cut 6 bases from V and 2 bases from J, with 11 bases between. The CDR3 reads CASSPSPAYNEQFF. The CDR3 nucleotides read TGTGCCAGCAGCCCGTCGCCAGCCTACAATGAGCAGTTCTTC. The variable domain in full, completed from reference TRBV28 and TRBJ2-1, reads DVKVTQSSRYLVKRTGEKVFLECVQDMDHENMFWYRQDPGLGLRLIYFSYDVKMKEKGDIPEGYSVSREKKERFSLILESASTNQTSMYLCASSPSPAYNEQFFGPGTRLTVL.